Following are 21 T cell receptor beta chains from one sample sequenced in a study of Tregs in tolerant kidney transplant recipients. Clones were read by immunoSEQ multiplex PCR, and TCRdb kept only the in-frame ones, dropping some. The sample features some 29,000 clones, with 1.8% in its top ten. Related graft donors supplied nonmyeloablative bone marrow transplants, and mixed chimerism was transient. This sample comprised CD4+ T cells from blood (PBMCs), obtained 24 months after the transplant. The receptors were gathered from a human patient who received a combined kidney and bone marrow transplant. The T cells may come from the graft donor.

About this clone: The observed sequence ends 3 residues before the CDR3 terminus, with the missing tail filled in from the germline J gene. V and J are TRBV20-1 and TRBJ2-1; 11 nucleotides match TRBD2. CDR3 length: 15 residues. CDR1 is DFQATT, CDR2 SNEGSKA, per germline (reference sequence). Trimming cost V 4 bases and J 3 bases; bases outside gene matches: 5. CDR3 sequence reads: CSATASGRLYNEQFF. The CDR3 DNA, read in part, is TGCAGTGCTACTGCTAGCGGGAGGCTCTACAATGAG.

For this clone: The CDR3 is cut off 3 residues early in the read; its end comes from the germline J gene. The rearrangement links TRBV11-2 to TRBJ1-5, with a tentative D call TRBD1 (6 bases). V shed 3 bases and J shed 2 bases, with 11 bases lying between them. Germline CDR1 reads SGHAT; CDR2 reads FQNNGV. The CDR3 length is 15 residues. The part of the CDR3 DNA that was read is TGTGCCAGCAGCTTGGCCAGGGGTGGCAATCAGCCC. Translating it yields CASSLARGGNQP. From start to end, the CDR3 is CASSLARGGNQPQHF.

Turning to this clone: The read stops 3 residues short of the end of the CDR3; the missing end is completed from the germline J gene. The chain combines TRBV29-1 with TRBJ2-5; 7 nucleotides align to TRBD2. V gave up 6 bases and J gave up 4 bases; unmatched junction bases: 5. The CDR3 is made up of 12 amino acids. Germline V lookup: CDR1 SQVTM, CDR2 ANQGSEA. CDR3 DNA (partial): TGCAGCGTGCGCGGGAGCCGAGAGACC. This sequence encodes CSVRGSRET. In full, the CDR3 reads CSVRGSRETQYF.

As for this clone: The read comes to an end 3 residues before the CDR3 does, leaving the germline J gene to fill in the end. The gene calls are TRBV19 and TRBJ2-2; 10 bases fit TRBD1. CDR1 LNHDA and CDR2 SQIVND come from the germline V gene (reference sequence). After removal of 5 bases from V and 8 bases from J, the junction contained 14 bases not matched to a gene. This CDR3 is 17 amino acids long. The CDR3 spells CASSLLPGQGPSGELFF. The CDR3 DNA, read in part, is TGTGCCAGTAGTTTATTACCGGGACAGGGGCCCTCGGGGGAG.

Remarks on this clone: The read halts 3 residues ahead of the CDR3 end, with the missing end drawn from the germline J gene. The V gene is TRBV19, the J gene TRBJ1-2; perhaps TRBD1 as D (5 bases). Per the germline V gene, CDR1 is LNHDA and CDR2 is SQIVND (reference sequence). This CDR3 comprises 15 residues. V was pared by 5 bases and J by 4 bases, with 17 bases between. The CDR3 sequence is CASSPRAGGGYGYTF. The part of the CDR3 DNA that was read is TGTGCCAGTAGTCCCAGGGCAGGAGGCGGCTATGGC. The variable domain in full, with the rest retrieved from reference TRBV19 and TRBJ1-2, is DGGITQSPKYLFRKEGQNVTLSCEQNLNHDAMYWYRQDPGQGLRLIYYSQIVNDFQKGDIAEGYSVSREKKESFPLTVTSAQKNPTAFYLCASSPRAGGGYGYTFGSGTRLTVV.

The CDR3 loop is CASSSRGGSSYEQYF. The covered CDR3 bases are TGTGCCAGCAGCTCCAGGGGCGGAAGCTCCTACGAG. This chain joins TRBV7-2 and TRBJ2-7, with D maybe TRBD1 (6 bases). Read coverage stops 3 residues before the CDR3 terminus; the germline J gene supplies the remainder. CDR3 length equals 15 residues. Germline CDR1 SGHTA, CDR2 FQGNSA. V shed 4 bases and J shed 0 bases, with 13 bases lying between them.

In regard to this clone: The read stops 3 residues short of the end of the CDR3; the missing end is completed from the germline J gene. The V call is TRBV19, the J call TRBJ1-5; D might be TRBD1 (6 bases). V was trimmed by 1 base and J by 7 bases, leaving 8 bases between them. CDR1 and CDR2 from the germline V gene are LNHDA and SQIVND (reference sequence). The CDR3 consists of 13 residues. The CDR3: CASSIGGPQPQHF. The sequenced part of the CDR3 DNA is TGTGCCAGTAGTATAGGGGGGCCCCAGCCC.

As for this clone: The DNA ends 3 residues before the CDR3 does, and the rest of the CDR3 is filled in from the germline J gene. The rearrangement joins TRBV20-1 to TRBJ1-4; no reliable D call. Deletions cut 1 base from V and 7 bases from J, with 10 bases between. This CDR3 contains 13 residues. CDR1 DFQATT and CDR2 SNEGSKA come from the germline V gene (reference sequence). CDR3 DNA, as far as it was read: TGCAGTGCTAGAGGTCCGACGGGTGAAAAA. Its translation: CSARGPTGEK. The whole CDR3 sequence reads CSARGPTGEKLFF.

Concerning this clone itself: Read sequence stops 3 residues before the CDR3 end, and the germline J gene provides the missing end. The chain recombines TRBV19 with TRBJ2-1; tentative D call: TRBD2 (6 bases). The CDR3 length is 17 residues. The germline V gene encodes CDR1 LNHDA and CDR2 SQIVND (reference sequence). V lost 3 bases to trimming and J lost 4 bases, with 19 bases between them. CDR3 amino acids: CASSMRESRERYNEQFF. The DNA read from the CDR3 is TGTGCCAGTAGTATGCGGGAATCCCGGGAGCGGTACAATGAG.

Of note for this clone: The missing CDR3 end, 3 residues past where the read stops, is filled in from the germline J gene. The chain links TRBV6-2 or TRBV6-3 to TRBJ1-4, with 8 bases aligning to TRBD1. V lost 4 bases to trimming and J lost 8 bases; unmatched junction nucleotides: 9. CDR1 and CDR2 from the germline V gene are MNHEY and SVGEGT. This CDR3 is 15 amino acids long. The sequenced CDR3 bases are TGTGCCAGCAGTTCGAGACAGGGGATTCTCGAAAAA. This translates into CASSSRQGILEK. In full, the CDR3 reads CASSSRQGILEKLFF.

Comment on this clone: The CDR3 extends 3 residues past the end of the read, so its final part is completed from the germline J gene. The chain joins TRBV19 to TRBJ2-2; D not certain. The CDR3 is 14 amino acids. Per the germline V gene, CDR1 is LNHDA and CDR2 is SQIVND (reference sequence). The germline V and J ends were trimmed by 1 base and 6 bases, with 9 bases remaining between them. CDR3 in amino acids: CASSIVYQAGELFF. The covered CDR3 bases are TGTGCCAGTAGTATAGTTTACCAGGCCGGGGAG.

Of note for this clone: The read ends 3 residues early relative to the CDR3; the germline J gene fills the gap. V usage is TRBV20-1 and J usage is TRBJ2-5; 7 nucleotides agree with TRBD1. Germline trimming cut 2 bases from V and 2 bases from J; bases unmatched to any gene: 8. The CDR3 has 15 residues. The germline gives CDR1 DFQATT, CDR2 SNEGSKA (reference sequence). The CDR3 here is CSARKPGQLQETQYF. The CDR3 bases that were read are TGCAGTGCTAGAAAACCGGGACAGCTACAAGAGACC.

Incomplete CDR3 DNA: TGCAGTGCTAGAGACACCAAAAACATT. Translating it yields CSARDTKNI. The CDR3 in full is CSARDTKNIQYF. The chain links TRBV20-1 to TRBJ2-4, with no clear D. Read sequence stops 3 residues before the CDR3 end, and the germline J gene provides the missing end. The CDR3 is 12 residues long. Germline CDR1 is DFQATT and CDR2 is SNEGSKA (reference sequence). Trimming pared 0 bases from V and 2 bases from J, leaving 2 bases between.

As to this clone: Read sequence stops 3 residues before the CDR3 end, and the germline J gene provides the missing end. The V call is TRBV7-2, the J call TRBJ2-3; D possibly corresponds to TRBD1 (6 bases). Germline V gene lookup returns CDR1 SGHTA and CDR2 FQGNSA. V gave up 3 bases and J gave up 6 bases, with 10 bases separating them. The length of the CDR3 is 13 residues. The sequenced CDR3 bases are TGTGCCAGCAGCTTCTCAACAGGGGATACG. It is translated as CASSFSTGDT. The full CDR3 protein reads CASSFSTGDTQYF.

In the case of this clone: The CDR3 is cut off 3 residues early in the read; its end comes from the germline J gene. This sequence joins TRBV5-4 and TRBJ2-3; 10 bases are a match to TRBD2. The germline CDR1 and CDR2 sequences are SGHNT and YYREEE (reference sequence). J was trimmed by 4 bases and V by 6 bases; bases with no gene match: 2. This CDR3 spans 13 amino acids. CDR3 region: CASILAGADTQYF. Incomplete CDR3 DNA: TGTGCCAGCATTCTAGCGGGAGCAGATACG.

Concerning this clone: The read is 3 residues too short to cover the CDR3 end, so that end is filled in from the germline J gene. The J gene is TRBJ2-6, the V gene TRBV30, with D tentatively TRBD1 (6 bases). Germline CDR1 GTSNPN, CDR2 SVGIG (reference sequence). This CDR3 contains 14 residues. V shed 5 bases and J shed 4 bases, with 12 bases lying between them. This chain's CDR3 is CAWEQGGGANVLTF. Partial CDR3 DNA: TGTGCCTGGGAACAGGGCGGCGGGGCCAACGTC.

In regard to this clone: From the germline J gene comes the end of the CDR3, since the read stops 3 residues before it. The J gene is TRBJ1-1, the V gene TRBV6-1; tentatively, D is TRBD1 (5 bases). The V end lost 0 bases, the J end lost 4 bases, and 15 bases lay between the germline ends. The CDR3 has 16 amino acids. Germline-derived CDR1 and CDR2 are MNHNS and SASEGT. The CDR3 DNA, read in part, is TGTGCCAGCAGTGAAGCCCTTGGACCGGGGGGCACTGAA. This encodes CASSEALGPGGTE. In full, the CDR3 is CASSEALGPGGTEAFF.

In regard to this clone: The read comes to an end 3 residues before the CDR3 does, leaving the germline J gene to fill in the end. V gene TRBV19 combines with J gene TRBJ1-5; no clear D gene. Per the germline V gene, CDR1 is LNHDA and CDR2 is SQIVND (reference sequence). There are 18 residues in the CDR3. Trimming took 0 bases from V and 1 from J, leaving 16 bases between them. CDR3 loop: CASSIDSPSLRSNQPQHF. The covered CDR3 bases are TGTGCCAGTAGTATAGATTCCCCCTCCTTAAGGAGCAATCAGCCC.

On this clone itself: The read stops 3 residues short of the end of the CDR3; the missing end is completed from the germline J gene. The chain links TRBV18 to TRBJ2-5; 9 bases fit TRBD1. V dropped 0 bases and J dropped 5; count of bases not matched to a gene: 13. Germline values: CDR1 KGHSH, CDR2 LQKENI. The CDR3 totals 18 residues. This chain's CDR3 is CASSPPSLQGQGKETQYF. The sequenced CDR3 bases are TGTGCCAGCTCACCACCCTCGCTGCAGGGACAGGGCAAGGAGACC.

Remarks on this clone: The junction differs from germline at one of its ends, possibly a read error. Read sequence stops 3 residues before the CDR3 end, and the germline J gene provides the missing end. V gene TRBV4-2 combines with J gene TRBJ1-4; TRBD1 is a possible D gene (6 bases). The CDR3 runs to 15 residues. The germline gives CDR1 LGHNA, CDR2 YNFKEQ. CDR3 DNA, as far as it was read: TGCGCCAGCAGCCAAGAAGTCAGGGGAAGTGAAAAA. Translating gives CASSQEVRGSEK. The entire CDR3 is CASSQEVRGSEKLFF.

Remarks on this clone: The read ends 3 residues before the CDR3 terminus; that terminus is restored from the germline J gene. The chain recombines TRBV7-9 with TRBJ2-5; D is perhaps TRBD2 (7 bases). The CDR3 consists of 12 residues. V was shortened by 11 bases and J by 1 base, with 11 bases between the two germline ends. The V gene's germline CDR1 is SEHNR and CDR2 FQNEAQ (reference sequence). CDR3 sequence reads: CALGGGQETQYF. The sequenced part of the CDR3 DNA is TGTGCCCTAGGGGGGGGCCAAGAGACC.